The source of this T cell receptor (beta chain) is a study of technical replicates of blood from a few donors. The data were produced by immunoSEQ multiplex PCR, yet TCRdb's version contains in-frame clones alone and is incomplete. The data hold about 100,000 clones, with around 95% observed a single time. This CDR3 contains 17 residues. Trimming stripped 4 bases from V and 5 bases from J, with 23 bases between. CDR1 and CDR2 from the germline V gene are SGHTA and FQGNSA. Sequenced material: T cells isolated from PBMCs. The chain couples TRBV7-2 to TRBJ1-2; D remains ambiguous. This clonotype was obtained from a human donor in good health. The CDR3 nucleotides read TGTGCCAGCAGCTGGTCGTCAGAGGGTGAGGTCCAGTATGGCTACACCTTC. Protein sequence: CASSWSSEGEVQYGYTF.